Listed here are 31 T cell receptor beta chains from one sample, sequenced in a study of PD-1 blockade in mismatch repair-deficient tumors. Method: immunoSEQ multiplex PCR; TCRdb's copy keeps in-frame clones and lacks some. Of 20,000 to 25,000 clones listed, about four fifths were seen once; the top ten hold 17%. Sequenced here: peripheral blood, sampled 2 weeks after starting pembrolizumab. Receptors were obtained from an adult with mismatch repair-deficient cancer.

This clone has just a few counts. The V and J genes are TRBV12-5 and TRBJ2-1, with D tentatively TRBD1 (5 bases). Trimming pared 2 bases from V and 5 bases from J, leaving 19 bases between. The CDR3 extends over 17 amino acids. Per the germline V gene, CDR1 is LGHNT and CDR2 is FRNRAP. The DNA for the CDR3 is TGTGCTAGTGGTTTGAGAACGGCGTCAGAGGACAACAATGAGCAGTTCTTC. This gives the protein CASGLRTASEDNNEQFF.

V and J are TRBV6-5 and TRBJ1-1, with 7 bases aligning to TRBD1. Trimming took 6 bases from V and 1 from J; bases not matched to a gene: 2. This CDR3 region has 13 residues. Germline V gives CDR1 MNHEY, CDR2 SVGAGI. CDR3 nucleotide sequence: TGTGCCAGCAGGCGGACAGGGAACACTGAAGCTTTCTTT. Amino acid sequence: CASRRTGNTEAFF.

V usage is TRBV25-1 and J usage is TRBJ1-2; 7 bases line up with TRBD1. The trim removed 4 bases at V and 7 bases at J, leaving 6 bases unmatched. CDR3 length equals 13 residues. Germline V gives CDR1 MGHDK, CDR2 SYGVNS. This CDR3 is CASSGGGLGGYTF. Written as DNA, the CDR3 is TGTGCCAGCAGTGGAGGGGGCTTAGGTGGCTACACCTTC.

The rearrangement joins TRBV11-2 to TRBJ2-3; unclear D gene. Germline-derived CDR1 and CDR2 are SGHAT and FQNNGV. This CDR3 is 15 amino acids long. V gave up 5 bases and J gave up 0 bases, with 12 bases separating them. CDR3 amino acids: CASSADGLSTDTQYF. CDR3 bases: TGTGCCAGCAGCGCAGACGGCCTTAGCACAGATACGCAGTATTTT.

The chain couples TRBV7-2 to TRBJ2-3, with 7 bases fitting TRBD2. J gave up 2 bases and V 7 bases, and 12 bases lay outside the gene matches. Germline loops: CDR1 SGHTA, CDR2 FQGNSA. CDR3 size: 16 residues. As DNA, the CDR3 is TGTGCCAGCATCTCGGGGGGAGGCCGCTTCACAGATACGCAGTATTTT. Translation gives CASISGGGRFTDTQYF.

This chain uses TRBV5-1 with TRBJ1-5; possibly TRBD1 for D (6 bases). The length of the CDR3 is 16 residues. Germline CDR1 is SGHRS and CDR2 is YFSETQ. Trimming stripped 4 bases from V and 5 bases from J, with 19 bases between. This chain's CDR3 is CASSLCSGAGDQPQHF. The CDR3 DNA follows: TGCGCCAGCAGCCTATGCTCGGGGGCAGGGGATCAGCCCCAGCATTTT.

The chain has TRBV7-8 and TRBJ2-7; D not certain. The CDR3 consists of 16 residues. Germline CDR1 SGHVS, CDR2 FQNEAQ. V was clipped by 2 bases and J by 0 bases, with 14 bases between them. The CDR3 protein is CASSLTSGGNSYEQYF. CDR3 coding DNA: TGTGCCAGCAGCTTAACGTCGGGTGGCAACTCCTACGAGCAGTACTTC.

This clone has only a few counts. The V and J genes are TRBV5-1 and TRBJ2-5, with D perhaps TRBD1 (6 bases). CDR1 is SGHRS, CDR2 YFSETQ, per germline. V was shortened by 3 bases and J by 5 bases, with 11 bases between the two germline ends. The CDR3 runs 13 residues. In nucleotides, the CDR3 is TGCGCCAGCAGCTCTCACAGGGTCGAGACCCAGTACTTC. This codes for CASSSHRVETQYF.

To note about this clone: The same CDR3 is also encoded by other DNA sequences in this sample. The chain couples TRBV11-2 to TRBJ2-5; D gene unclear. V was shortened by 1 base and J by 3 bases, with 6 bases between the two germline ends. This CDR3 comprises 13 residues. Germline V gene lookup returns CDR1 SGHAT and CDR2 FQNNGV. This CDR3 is CASSLGEKETQYF. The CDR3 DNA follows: TGTGCCAGCAGCTTAGGGGAAAAAGAGACCCAGTACTTC.

The CDR3 loop reads CASPPGEREVDTQYF. Here the CDR3 DNA reads TGTGCCAGCCCTCCTGGGGAGCGGGAGGTGGATACGCAGTATTTT. V usage is TRBV28 and J usage is TRBJ2-3; 9 nucleotides match TRBD2. Germline V gives CDR1 MDHEN, CDR2 SYDVKM. The CDR3 has 15 residues. V lost 8 bases and J lost 6; bases outside the gene matches: 12. Based on the CDR3 plus reference TRBV28 and TRBJ2-3, the full variable domain is DVKVTQSSRYLVKRTGEKVFLECVQDMDHENMFWYRQDPGLGLRLIYFSYDVKMKEKGDIPEGYSVSREKKERFSLILESASTNQTSMYLCASPPGEREVDTQYFGPGTRLTVL.

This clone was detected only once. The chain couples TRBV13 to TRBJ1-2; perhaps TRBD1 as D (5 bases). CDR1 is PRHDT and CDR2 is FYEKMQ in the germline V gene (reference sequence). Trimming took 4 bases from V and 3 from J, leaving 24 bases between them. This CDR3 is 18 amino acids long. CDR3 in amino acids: CASSSMGGSPTGDYGYTF. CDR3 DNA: TGTGCCAGCAGCTCAATGGGGGGTTCCCCCACCGGCGACTATGGCTACACCTTC.

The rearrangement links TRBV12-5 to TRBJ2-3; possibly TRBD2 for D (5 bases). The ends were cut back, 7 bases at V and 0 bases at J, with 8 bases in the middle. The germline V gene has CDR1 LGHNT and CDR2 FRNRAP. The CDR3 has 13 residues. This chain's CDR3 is CASARASTDTQYF. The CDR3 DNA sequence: TGTGCTAGTGCGAGGGCTAGCACAGATACGCAGTATTTT.

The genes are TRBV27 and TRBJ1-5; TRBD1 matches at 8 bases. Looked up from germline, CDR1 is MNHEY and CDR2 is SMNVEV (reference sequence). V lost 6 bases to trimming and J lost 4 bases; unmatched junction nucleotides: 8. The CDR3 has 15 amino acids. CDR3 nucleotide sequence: TGTGCCAGCAGAAAGCAGGGGGCGCGGAATCAGCCCCAGCATTTT. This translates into CASRKQGARNQPQHF.

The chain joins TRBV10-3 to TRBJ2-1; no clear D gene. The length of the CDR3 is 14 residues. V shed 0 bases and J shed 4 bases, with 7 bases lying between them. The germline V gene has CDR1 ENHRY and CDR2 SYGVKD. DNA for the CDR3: TGTGCCATCAGTGAGTCAGAGGATTACAATGAGCAGTTCTTC. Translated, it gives CAISESEDYNEQFF.

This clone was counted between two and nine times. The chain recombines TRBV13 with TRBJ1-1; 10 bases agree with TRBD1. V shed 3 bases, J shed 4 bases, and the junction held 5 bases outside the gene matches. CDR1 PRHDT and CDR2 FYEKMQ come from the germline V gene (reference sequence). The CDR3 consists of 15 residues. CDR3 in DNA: TGTGCCAGCAGCTTGGACAGGGGGAAGTTCACTGAAGCTTTCTTT. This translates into CASSLDRGKFTEAFF.

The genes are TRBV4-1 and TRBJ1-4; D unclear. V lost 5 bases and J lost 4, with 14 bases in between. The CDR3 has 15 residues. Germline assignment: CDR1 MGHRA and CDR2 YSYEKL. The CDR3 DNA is TGCGCCAGCAGCTCTGGCGGGTTCTATAATGAAAAACTGTTTTTT. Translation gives CASSSGGFYNEKLFF.

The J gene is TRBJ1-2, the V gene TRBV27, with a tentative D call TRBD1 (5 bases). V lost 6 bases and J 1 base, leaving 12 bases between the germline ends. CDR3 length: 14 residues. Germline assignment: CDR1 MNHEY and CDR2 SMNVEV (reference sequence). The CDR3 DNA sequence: TGTGCCAGCAGCGGGGGTTGGCTTAACTATGGCTACACCTTC. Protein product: CASSGGWLNYGYTF.

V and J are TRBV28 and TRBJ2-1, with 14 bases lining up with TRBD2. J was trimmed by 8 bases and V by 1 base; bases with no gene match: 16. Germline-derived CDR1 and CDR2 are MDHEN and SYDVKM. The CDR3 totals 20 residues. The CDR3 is CASSLSLQRVGLAGGYEQFF. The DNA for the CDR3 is TGTGCCAGCAGTTTATCCCTTCAGCGGGTAGGACTAGCGGGAGGTTATGAGCAGTTCTTC.

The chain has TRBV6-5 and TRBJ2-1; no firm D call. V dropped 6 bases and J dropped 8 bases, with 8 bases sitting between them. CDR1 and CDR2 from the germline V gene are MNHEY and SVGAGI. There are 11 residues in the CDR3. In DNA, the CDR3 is TGTGCCAGCAGCTGGACCGATGAGCAGTTCTTC. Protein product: CASSWTDEQFF.

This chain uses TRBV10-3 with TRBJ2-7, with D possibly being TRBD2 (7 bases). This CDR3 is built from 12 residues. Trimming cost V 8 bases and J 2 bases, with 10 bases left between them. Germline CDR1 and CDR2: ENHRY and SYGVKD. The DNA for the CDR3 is TGTGCCATCGGGGGGGACACCTACGAGCAGTACTTC. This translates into CAIGGDTYEQYF.

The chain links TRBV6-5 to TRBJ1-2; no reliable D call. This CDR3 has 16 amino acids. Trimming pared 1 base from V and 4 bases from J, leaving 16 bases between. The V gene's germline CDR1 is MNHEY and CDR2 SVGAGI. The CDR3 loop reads CASSYFLVDGAYGYTF. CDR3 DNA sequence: TGTGCCAGCAGTTACTTTCTTGTGGACGGTGCCTATGGCTACACCTTC.

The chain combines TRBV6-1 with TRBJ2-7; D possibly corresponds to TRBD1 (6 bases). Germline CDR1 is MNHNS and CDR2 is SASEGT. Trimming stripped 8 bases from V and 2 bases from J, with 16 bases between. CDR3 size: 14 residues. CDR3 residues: CASLPGHSTYEQYF. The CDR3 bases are TGTGCCAGCTTACCGGGACATTCGACCTACGAGCAGTACTTC.

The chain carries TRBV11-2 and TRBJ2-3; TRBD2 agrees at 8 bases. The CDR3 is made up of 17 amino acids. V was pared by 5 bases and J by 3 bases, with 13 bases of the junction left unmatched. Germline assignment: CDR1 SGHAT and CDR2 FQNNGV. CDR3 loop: CASSPSGAGAITDTQYF. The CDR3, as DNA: TGTGCCAGCAGCCCTTCGGGAGCGGGAGCAATAACAGATACGCAGTATTTT. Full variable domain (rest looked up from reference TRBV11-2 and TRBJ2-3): EAGVAQSPRYKIIEKRQSVAFWCNPISGHATLYWYQQILGQGPKLLIQFQNNGVVDDSQLPKDRFSAERLKGVDSTLKIQPAKLEDSAVYLCASSPSGAGAITDTQYFGPGTRLTVL.

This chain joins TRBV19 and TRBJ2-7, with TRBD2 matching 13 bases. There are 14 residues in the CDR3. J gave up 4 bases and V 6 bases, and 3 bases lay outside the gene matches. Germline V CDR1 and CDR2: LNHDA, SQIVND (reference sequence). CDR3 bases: TGTGCCAGTAGGAGGACTAGCGGGAGTTACGAGCAGTACTTC. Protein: CASRRTSGSYEQYF.

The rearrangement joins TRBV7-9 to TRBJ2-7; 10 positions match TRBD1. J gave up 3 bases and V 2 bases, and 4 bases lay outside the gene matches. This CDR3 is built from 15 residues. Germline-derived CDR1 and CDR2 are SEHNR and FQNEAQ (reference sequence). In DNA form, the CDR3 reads TGTGCCAGCAGCTTACGACAGGGGGCGGACTACGAGCAGTACTTC. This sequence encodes CASSLRQGADYEQYF. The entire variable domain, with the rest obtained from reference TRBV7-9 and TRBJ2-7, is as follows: DTGVSQNPRHKITKRGQNVTFRCDPISEHNRLYWYRQTLGQGPEFLTYFQNEAQLEKSRLLSDRFSAERPKGSFSTLEIQRTEQGDSAMYLCASSLRQGADYEQYFGPGTRLTVT.

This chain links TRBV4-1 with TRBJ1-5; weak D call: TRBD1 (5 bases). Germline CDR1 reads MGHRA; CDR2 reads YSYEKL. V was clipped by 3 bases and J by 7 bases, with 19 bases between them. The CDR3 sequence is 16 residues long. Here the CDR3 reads CASSHVGEGKKQPQHF. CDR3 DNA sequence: TGCGCCAGCAGCCATGTAGGTGAGGGGAAGAAACAGCCCCAGCATTTT.

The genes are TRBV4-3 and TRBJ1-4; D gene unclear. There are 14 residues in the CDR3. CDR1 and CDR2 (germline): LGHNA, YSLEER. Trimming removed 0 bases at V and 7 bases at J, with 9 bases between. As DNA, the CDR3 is TGCGCCAGCAGCCAAGACACGGAGGTTGAAAAACTGTTTTTT. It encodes CASSQDTEVEKLFF.

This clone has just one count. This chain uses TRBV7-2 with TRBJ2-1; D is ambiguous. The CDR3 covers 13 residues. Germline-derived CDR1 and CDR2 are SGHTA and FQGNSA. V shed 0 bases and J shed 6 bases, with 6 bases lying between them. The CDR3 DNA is TGTGCCAGCAGCTTAGCAGACTTCAATGAGCAGTTCTTC. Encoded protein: CASSLADFNEQFF.

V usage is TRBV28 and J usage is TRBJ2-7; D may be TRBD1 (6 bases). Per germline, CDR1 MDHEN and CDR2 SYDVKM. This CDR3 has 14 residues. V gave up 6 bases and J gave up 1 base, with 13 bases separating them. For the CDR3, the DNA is TGTGCCAGCAGGCCGGACAGTTTTTCCTACGAGCAGTACTTC. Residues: CASRPDSFSYEQYF.

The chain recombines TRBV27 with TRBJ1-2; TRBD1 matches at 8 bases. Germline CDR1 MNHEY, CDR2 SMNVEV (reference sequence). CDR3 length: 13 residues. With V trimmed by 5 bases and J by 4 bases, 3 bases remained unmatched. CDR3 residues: CASSGDRTYGYTF. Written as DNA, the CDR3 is TGTGCCAGCAGTGGGGACAGGACCTATGGCTACACCTTC.

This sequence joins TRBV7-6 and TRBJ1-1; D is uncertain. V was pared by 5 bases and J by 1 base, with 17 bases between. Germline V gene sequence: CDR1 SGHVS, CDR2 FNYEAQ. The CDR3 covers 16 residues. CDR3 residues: CASSRTGRITNTEAFF. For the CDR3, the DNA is TGTGCCAGCAGCCGTACCGGGCGAATCACGAACACTGAAGCTTTCTTT.